One and the same sample provided the 29 T cell receptor beta chains below, sequenced in a study of T cell repertoires in cytomegalovirus infection. A single record per CDR3 protein comes from TCRdb applying MiXCR to the reads. The top ten hold less than 3% of the sample, which has about 310,000 distinct CDR3 sequences, about 9.2% seen once. Material: PBMCs. The receptors come from a human donor in good health (CMV status not recorded). Some clones in this sample may be carry-over from other donors' samples.

Many counts were recorded for this clonotype. V is TRBV5-5 and J is TRBJ1-1; D might be TRBD1 (5 bases). Germline lookup yields CDR1 SGHKS and CDR2 YYEKEE (reference sequence). V was trimmed by 4 bases and J by 6 bases, leaving 19 bases between them. The CDR3 consists of 15 residues. Here the CDR3 reads CASSLGTVGLSEAFF. The CDR3 DNA reads TGTGCCAGCAGCCTTGGGACTGTAGGTCTCTCTGAAGCTTTCTTT.

This clonotype occurred many times. This chain connects TRBV6-2 or TRBV6-3 to TRBJ1-2, with 8 positions matching TRBD1. The CDR3 spans 14 residues. With V trimmed by 5 bases and J by 3 bases, 5 bases remained unmatched. CDR1 MNHEY and CDR2 SVGEGT come from the germline V gene. The CDR3 region is CASSQQGGDYGYTF. CDR3 coding DNA: TGTGCCAGCAGTCAACAGGGGGGCGACTATGGCTACACCTTC.

This clonotype came up many times. V and J are TRBV28 and TRBJ1-2; 7 bases fit TRBD1. This CDR3 has 14 amino acids. Per germline, CDR1 MDHEN and CDR2 SYDVKM. V shed 3 bases, J shed 4 bases, and the junction held 5 bases outside the gene matches. CDR3 region: CASSLPDRIYGYTF. The DNA of the CDR3 is TGTGCCAGCAGTTTGCCGGACAGGATCTATGGCTACACCTTC.

A few counts support this clonotype. The chain is built from TRBV20-1 and TRBJ2-1; no firm D call. Looked up from germline, CDR1 is DFQATT and CDR2 is SNEGSKA (reference sequence). The CDR3 loop spans 11 amino acids. Trimming cost V 6 bases and J 9 bases, with 12 bases left between them. CDR3 in amino acids: CSAPPNFEQFF. CDR3 nucleotide sequence: TGCAGTGCCCCCCCCAATTTTGAGCAGTTCTTC.

This clonotype has at least ten counts. This chain links TRBV27 with TRBJ2-1; D not resolved. CDR3 length equals 17 residues. Per the germline V gene, CDR1 is MNHEY and CDR2 is SMNVEV (reference sequence). V lost 0 bases to trimming and J lost 0 bases, with 12 bases between them. CDR3 in DNA: TGTGCCAGCAGTTTATCCGATTCCATCGTCTCCTACAATGAGCAGTTCTTC. Translated: CASSLSDSIVSYNEQFF.

There are many counts of this clonotype. Here the CDR3 reads CASSFGTENTEAFF. Written as DNA, the CDR3 is TGTGCCAGCAGTTTCGGGACGGAGAACACTGAAGCTTTCTTT. The chain links TRBV27 to TRBJ1-1; D perhaps matches TRBD1 (5 bases). V lost 3 bases and J 1 base, leaving 9 bases between the germline ends. Looked up from germline, CDR1 is MNHEY and CDR2 is SMNVEV (reference sequence). This CDR3 is built from 14 residues.

There are a few counts of this clonotype. The chain recombines TRBV10-3 with TRBJ1-2; D gene uncertain. V was shortened by 2 bases and J by 2 bases, with 3 bases between the two germline ends. The CDR3 spans 12 residues. The germline V gene encodes CDR1 ENHRY and CDR2 SYGVKD. As DNA, the CDR3 is TGTGCCATCAGTGAGAAGAACTATGGCTACACCTTC. This encodes CAISEKNYGYTF.

This clonotype was observed a handful of times. This chain uses TRBV28 with TRBJ2-4, with a weak D call TRBD2 (6 bases). CDR3 length: 14 amino acids. The germline V gene encodes CDR1 MDHEN and CDR2 SYDVKM. V was cut by 6 bases and J by 7 bases, with 16 bases left in between. The DNA of the CDR3 is TGTGCCAGCAGAGCATCCCCGGGGAGGAACATTCAGTACTTC. Translation: CASRASPGRNIQYF.

About this clonotype itself: Given a much more abundant clone one base away, this may be a read error. The J gene is TRBJ1-1, the V gene TRBV2; D uncertain. The V and J ends lost 5 bases and 1 base respectively, with 8 bases between them. Germline V lookup: CDR1 SNHLY, CDR2 FYNNEI. The CDR3 runs to 13 residues. CDR3 sequence reads: CASSMGGNTEAFF. The CDR3 DNA reads as TGTGCCAGCAGTATGGGTGGGAACACTGAAGCTTTCTTT.

This clonotype was counted many times. This chain joins TRBV20-1 and TRBJ2-1; TRBD1 might be the D (6 bases). CDR3 length equals 11 residues. Trimming left V 5 bases short and J 14 bases short, with 16 bases between. Germline loops: CDR1 DFQATT, CDR2 SNEGSKA (reference sequence). CDR3 loop: CSAQGSVLEFF. The CDR3 DNA sequence: TGCAGTGCTCAGGGGAGCGTTTTGGAGTTCTTC.

This clonotype has only a few counts. This rearrangement joins TRBV20-1 to TRBJ1-1, with 8 bases identical to TRBD1. This CDR3 region has 17 residues. V was pared by 3 bases and J by 2 bases, with 14 bases of the junction left unmatched. CDR1 is DFQATT and CDR2 is SNEGSKA in the germline V gene (reference sequence). The CDR3 DNA is TGCAGTGCTAGCCGCCCCCCTGGACAGGGTTATAACACTGAAGCTTTCTTT. Its protein product is CSASRPPGQGYNTEAFF.

This clonotype was recorded many times. The chain has TRBV20-1 and TRBJ2-1; D perhaps matches TRBD2 (7 bases). Germline loops: CDR1 DFQATT, CDR2 SNEGSKA (reference sequence). The CDR3 length is 16 residues. Deletions cut 0 bases from V and 4 bases from J, with 16 bases between. CDR3: CSARERGGRGYNEQFF. CDR3 nucleotides: TGCAGTGCTAGAGAAAGGGGGGGGCGGGGATACAATGAGCAGTTCTTC.

This clonotype was observed at least ten times. The chain recombines TRBV6-5 with TRBJ1-3; D gene ambiguous. V lost 4 bases to trimming and J lost 0 bases, with 16 bases between them. The V gene's germline CDR1 is MNHEY and CDR2 SVGAGI. The CDR3 is 17 amino acids. The CDR3 reads CASSSSGLWTSGNTIYF. In DNA, the CDR3 is TGTGCCAGCAGTTCCTCCGGGCTTTGGACCTCTGGAAACACCATATATTTT.

This clonotype has at least ten counts. The chain couples TRBV2 to TRBJ1-1; 7 bases are shared with TRBD1. Germline V CDR1 and CDR2: SNHLY, FYNNEI. The CDR3 totals 13 residues. The ends lost 7 bases at V and 5 bases at J; junction bases unmatched: 7. The CDR3 is CASNTGVDTEAFF. In DNA, the CDR3 is TGTGCCAGCAACACAGGGGTGGATACTGAAGCTTTCTTT. The whole variable domain, filled in from reference TRBV2 and TRBJ1-1, reads EPEVTQTPSHQVTQMGQEVILRCVPISNHLYFYWYRQILGQKVEFLVSFYNNEISEKSEIFDDQFSVERPDGSNFTLKIRSTKLEDSAMYFCASNTGVDTEAFFGQGTRLTVV.

This clonotype was observed a few times. The chain carries TRBV6-8 and TRBJ1-1; D unclear. Per the germline V gene, CDR1 is MNHGY and CDR2 is SAAAGT. The CDR3 runs to 15 residues. V was pared by 2 bases and J by 1 base, with 11 bases between. CDR3 in amino acids: CASSYGSFPNTEAFF. DNA for the CDR3: TGTGCCAGCAGTTACGGGAGTTTTCCGAACACTGAAGCTTTCTTT.

This clonotype was observed a few times. The genes are TRBV23-1 and TRBJ2-3, with D perhaps matching TRBD1 (5 bases). TRBV23-1 is an ORF; its function is uncertain. The CDR3 length is 16 residues. Deletions cut 0 bases from V and 2 bases from J, with 12 bases between. CDR3 DNA sequence: TGCGCCAGCAGTCAATCGTGGACACCCAACACAGATACGCAGTATTTT. Protein sequence: CASSQSWTPNTDTQYF.

This clonotype was detected many times. The CDR3: CASRAYRGDEQYV. In DNA, the CDR3 is TGTGCCAGCAGAGCATACAGGGGGGACGAGCAGTACGTC. The genes are TRBV2 and TRBJ2-7, with 8 nucleotides matching TRBD1. The CDR3 sequence is 13 residues long. From germline, CDR1 is SNHLY and CDR2 FYNNEI. The V and J ends lost 6 bases and 5 bases, in that order; junction bases with no gene match: 6.

This clonotype came up a few times. V gene TRBV29-1 combines with J gene TRBJ2-5, with 7 nucleotides matching TRBD1. CDR1 and CDR2 (germline): SQVTM, ANQGSEA. The CDR3 is 12 amino acids. V trimming: 7 bases; J trimming: 3 bases; junction bases outside the gene matches: 5. CDR3 sequence (DNA): TGCAGCGGCTACAGGGGCGAAGAGACCCAGTACTTC. Amino acids: CSGYRGEETQYF. Full variable domain (outside the CDR3, taken from reference TRBV29-1 and TRBJ2-5): SAVISQKPSRDICQRGTSLTIQCQVDSQVTMMFWYRQQPGQSLTLIATANQGSEATYESGFVIDKFPISRPNLTFSTLTVSNMSPEDSSIYLCSGYRGEETQYFGPGTRLLVL.

This clonotype has ten or more counts. The V gene is TRBV12-3 or TRBV12-4, the J gene TRBJ1-4; no firm D call. The CDR3 length is 14 residues. Trimming left V 1 base short and J 10 bases short, with 13 bases between. The CDR3 reads CASSLDLLGVKLFF. CDR3 DNA sequence: TGTGCCAGCAGTTTAGATCTCCTAGGAGTAAAACTGTTTTTT.

This clonotype has more than one count but fewer than ten. The V call is TRBV20-1, the J call TRBJ2-5, with D unresolved. V was pared by 4 bases and J by 4 bases, with 7 bases between. The V gene's germline CDR1 is DFQATT and CDR2 SNEGSKA (reference sequence). There are 11 residues in the CDR3. CDR3 sequence: CSAKFSETQYF. Written as DNA, the CDR3 is TGCAGTGCTAAATTCTCAGAGACCCAGTACTTC.

Only a few counts were recorded for this clonotype. The chain employs TRBV6-5 and TRBJ2-5, with 8 bases that match TRBD2. This CDR3 has 13 amino acids. The germline V gene encodes CDR1 MNHEY and CDR2 SVGAGI. V shed 6 bases, J shed 3 bases, and the junction held 3 bases outside the gene matches. DNA for the CDR3: TGTGCCAGCAGCCGAGCGGGGGAAGAGACCCAGTACTTC. It is translated as CASSRAGEETQYF.

This clonotype was found a few times. The chain joins TRBV7-8 to TRBJ2-2; 8 positions agree with TRBD2. This CDR3 region has 15 residues. The junction had 7 bases not matched to a gene; V was cut back by 5 bases and J by 5 bases. Germline CDR1 and CDR2: SGHVS and FQNEAQ. This CDR3 is CASSQRTSRTGELFF. As DNA, the CDR3 is TGTGCCAGCAGCCAGCGGACTAGCCGGACCGGGGAGCTGTTTTTT.

This clonotype has more than one count but fewer than ten. The chain has TRBV10-2 and TRBJ2-2; D remains ambiguous. Deletions cut 7 bases from V and 0 bases from J, with 9 bases between. Per germline, CDR1 WSHSY and CDR2 SAAADI. The CDR3 runs to 14 residues. DNA for the CDR3: TGCGCCAGCACGTCGTTCGCGAACACCGGGGAGCTGTTTTTT. This encodes CASTSFANTGELFF.

This clonotype was observed many times. The V gene is TRBV23-1, the J gene TRBJ2-7, with TRBD1 identical over 7 bases. TRBV23-1 is treated as an ORF (open reading frame) with a function not yet certain. This CDR3 has 16 amino acids. The V segment lost 1 base and the J segment 3 bases; nucleotides outside the gene matches: 9. The CDR3 DNA reads as TGCGCCAGCAGTCAATGTAGGCAGGGGGAGCACTACGAGCAGTACTTC. As protein: CASSQCRQGEHYEQYF.

This clonotype was found many times. The V call is TRBV20-1, the J call TRBJ2-2; no firm D call. The CDR3 consists of 12 residues. From germline, CDR1 is DFQATT and CDR2 SNEGSKA (reference sequence). V shed 3 bases and J shed 7 bases, with 9 bases lying between them. The CDR3 reads CSASAFDGELFF. Written as DNA, the CDR3 is TGCAGTGCTAGTGCTTTCGACGGGGAGCTGTTTTTT.

This clonotype has a count of ten or more. V usage is TRBV15 and J usage is TRBJ1-1; no reliable D call. CDR1 and CDR2 (germline): LNHNV, YYDKDF (reference sequence). The CDR3 spans 13 residues. Trimming shortened V by 1 base and J by 1 base, and 4 bases separated the two germline ends. CDR3 coding DNA: TGTGCCACCAGCAGAGCTAGGAACACTGAAGCTTTCTTT. The encoded protein is CATSRARNTEAFF.

Only a few counts were recorded for this clonotype. The genes are TRBV12-3 or TRBV12-4 and TRBJ2-1; 8 bases map to TRBD1. J gave up 5 bases and V 5 bases, and 11 bases lay outside the gene matches. This CDR3 spans 16 amino acids. The CDR3 bases are TGTGCCAGCAGTCTCTCCTATGGGACAGGACACAATGAGCAGTTCTTC. Translating it yields CASSLSYGTGHNEQFF.

The table lists this clonotype with many counts. This sequence joins TRBV6-5 and TRBJ2-5; D not resolved. CDR3 length: 12 amino acids. Germline-derived CDR1 and CDR2 are MNHEY and SVGAGI. The germline V and J ends were trimmed by 4 bases and 5 bases, with 8 bases remaining between them. The chain's CDR3 is CASSSSSETQYF. The CDR3, as DNA: TGTGCCAGCAGTTCGAGTAGCGAGACCCAGTACTTC.

In its sample, this clonotype was seen many times. The rearrangement joins TRBV7-9 to TRBJ1-4; D may be TRBD1 (5 bases). The CDR3 extends over 14 amino acids. Trimming pared 6 bases from V and 4 bases from J, leaving 12 bases between. Germline CDR1 and CDR2: SEHNR and FQNEAQ (reference sequence). The CDR3 is CASRKPGVNEKLFF. CDR3 nucleotides: TGTGCCAGCAGGAAGCCGGGGGTTAATGAAAAACTGTTTTTT.